The T cell receptor (beta chain) under discussion was sequenced for a study of long-term antiretroviral therapy in people with HIV. Study-wide findings and caveats: Someone took the blood between about 2003 and 2018, maybe while older ART regimens were in use.

The CDR3 spans 20 residues. The germline V gene encodes CDR1 LGHNA and CDR2 YNFKEQ. The V segment lost 0 bases and the J segment 4 bases; nucleotides outside the gene matches: 19. The immunoSEQ assay was v3.0, run at survey level. Only in-frame clones appear in the TCRdb table, and some are missing; sequencing was by immunoSEQ multiplex PCR. Altogether 20,000 to 30,000 clones are present, about four fifths being singletons, with the ten largest covering more than 15%. This clone appeared a few times. The antigen is undetermined. V is TRBV4-2 and J is TRBJ2-5; 8 bases are a match to TRBD2. The sequence was collected from a woman aged 18 to 35 with HIV. The material was unsorted PBMCs, obtained at the start of antiretroviral therapy, before treatment. The CDR3 DNA follows: TGTGCCAGCAGCCAAGATAGGTCCGTTGGAGTAGCGGGGTGGGCAGAGACCCAGTACTTC. Its protein product is CASSQDRSVGVAGWAETQYF.